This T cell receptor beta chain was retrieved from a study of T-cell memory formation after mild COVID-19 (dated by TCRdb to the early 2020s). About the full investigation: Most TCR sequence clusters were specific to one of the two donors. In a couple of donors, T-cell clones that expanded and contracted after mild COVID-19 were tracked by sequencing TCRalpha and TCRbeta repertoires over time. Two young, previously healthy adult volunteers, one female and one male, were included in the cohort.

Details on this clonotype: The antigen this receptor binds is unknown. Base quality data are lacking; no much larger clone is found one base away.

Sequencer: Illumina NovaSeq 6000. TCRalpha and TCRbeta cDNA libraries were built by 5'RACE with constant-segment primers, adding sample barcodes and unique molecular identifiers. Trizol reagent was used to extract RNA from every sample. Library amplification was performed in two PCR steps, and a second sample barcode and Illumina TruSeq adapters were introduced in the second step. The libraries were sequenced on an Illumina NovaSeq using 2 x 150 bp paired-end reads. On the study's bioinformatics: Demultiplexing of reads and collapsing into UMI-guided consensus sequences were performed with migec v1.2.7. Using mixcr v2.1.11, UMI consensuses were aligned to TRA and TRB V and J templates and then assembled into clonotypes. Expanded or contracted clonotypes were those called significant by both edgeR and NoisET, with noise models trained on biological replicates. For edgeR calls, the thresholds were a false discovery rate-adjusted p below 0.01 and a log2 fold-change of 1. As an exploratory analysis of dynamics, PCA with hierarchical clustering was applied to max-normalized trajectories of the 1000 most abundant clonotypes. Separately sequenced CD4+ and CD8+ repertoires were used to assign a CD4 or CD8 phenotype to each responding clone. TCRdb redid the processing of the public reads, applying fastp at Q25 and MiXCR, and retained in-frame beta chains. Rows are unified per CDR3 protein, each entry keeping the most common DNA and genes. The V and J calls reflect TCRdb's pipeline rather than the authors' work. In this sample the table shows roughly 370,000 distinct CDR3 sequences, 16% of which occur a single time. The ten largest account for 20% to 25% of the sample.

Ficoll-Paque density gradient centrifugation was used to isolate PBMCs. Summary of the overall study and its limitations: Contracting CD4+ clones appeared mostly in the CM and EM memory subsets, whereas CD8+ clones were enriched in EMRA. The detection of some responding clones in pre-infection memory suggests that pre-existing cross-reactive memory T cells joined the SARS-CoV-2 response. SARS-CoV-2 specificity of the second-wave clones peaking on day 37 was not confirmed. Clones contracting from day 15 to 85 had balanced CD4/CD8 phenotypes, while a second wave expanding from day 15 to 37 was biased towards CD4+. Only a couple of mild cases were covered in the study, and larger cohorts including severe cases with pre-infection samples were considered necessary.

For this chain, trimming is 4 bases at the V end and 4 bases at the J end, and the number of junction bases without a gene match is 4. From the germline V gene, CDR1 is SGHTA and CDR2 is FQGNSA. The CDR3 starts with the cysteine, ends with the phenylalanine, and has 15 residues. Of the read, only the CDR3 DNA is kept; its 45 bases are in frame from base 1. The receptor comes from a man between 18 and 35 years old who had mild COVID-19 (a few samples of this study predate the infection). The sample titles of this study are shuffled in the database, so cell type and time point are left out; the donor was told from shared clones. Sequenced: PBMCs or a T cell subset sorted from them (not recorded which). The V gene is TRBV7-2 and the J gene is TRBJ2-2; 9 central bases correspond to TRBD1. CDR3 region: CASSYGTGTTGELFF. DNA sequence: TGTGCCAGCAGCTACGGGACAGGGACCACCGGGGAGCTGTTTTTT.